This T cell receptor (beta chain) comes out of a study of human thymus T cells. General study findings and limits: An apparent bias in V and J gene usage was seen in thymic and blood repertoires.

Note on this clone: Its antigen is not known.

With 6 bases removed from V and 3 bases from J, the gap between germline ends came to 26 bases. This CDR3 comprises 18 residues. The V gene's germline CDR1 is MNHEY and CDR2 SMNVEV (reference sequence). The thymus tissue came from resections taken during corrective heart surgery. Here immunoSEQ multiplex PCR was the method, and the copy in TCRdb shows in-frame clones only, minus some. The sample contains 86,000 or so clones, 90% to 97% of which appear only once. Input material: thymus tissue. This chain uses TRBV27 with TRBJ1-1; a possible D gene is TRBD1 (6 bases). The origin of this receptor is a boy in the first two years of life with a congenital heart defect but otherwise immunologically healthy. CDR3 residues: CASRPDPGGPEGDTEAFF. CDR3 nucleotides: TGTGCCAGCAGACCTGATCCCGGGGGTCCCGAGGGGGACACTGAAGCTTTCTTT.